What follows are 4 T cell receptor beta chains derived from one specimen sequenced in a study of T cells in Graves' hyperthyroidism and ophthalmopathy. RNA transcripts served as the template for amplifying TCR beta CDR3 regions. First-round RT-PCR with HTBI primers amplified the TCR CDR3 region. Each CDR3 protein gets one entry after TCRdb re-called the multiplex PCR reads with MiXCR. The top ten clones hold 16% of a sample with over 700,000 distinct CDR3 sequences, around 19% of them seen once. Input material: blood. The receptor set was obtained from a woman in her 50s with Graves' hyperthyroidism that later progressed to Graves' ophthalmopathy.

The rearrangement links TRBV20-1 to TRBJ2-2; 12 nucleotides agree with TRBD2. Trimming at V came to 6 bases and at J to 4 bases, leaving 6 bases not matched to a gene. The length of the CDR3 is 15 residues. Germline values: CDR1 DFQATT, CDR2 SNEGSKA (reference sequence). The CDR3 bases are TGCAGTGCATCCAGACTAGCGGGGGTCACCGGGGAGCTGTTTTTT. It is translated as CSASRLAGVTGELFF.

This clonotype was picked up one time. The gene calls are TRBV2 and TRBJ2-1; no reliable D call. Between the trimmed V and J ends, which lost 6 bases and 8 bases, there was a span of 20 bases. The CDR3 is 15 amino acids. In germline, CDR1 is SNHLY, CDR2 FYNNEI. The CDR3 DNA reads TGTGCCAGCAGCTTAGGAGTTTCGAGTGCCGATGAGCAGTTCTTC. It translates to CASSLGVSSADEQFF.

J is TRBJ1-5 and V is TRBV3-1, with D uncertain. Germline CDR1 LGHDT, CDR2 YNNKEL (reference sequence). V was clipped by 4 bases and J by 8 bases, with 15 bases between them. The CDR3 covers 14 residues. This CDR3 reads CASSLSGLVEPQHF. In DNA form, the CDR3 reads TGTGCCAGCAGCCTGAGTGGTTTGGTGGAGCCCCAGCATTTT.

This clonotype has a handful of counts. The chain carries TRBV6-1 and TRBJ2-3, with 7 bases aligning to TRBD1. Germline V gene sequence: CDR1 MNHNS, CDR2 SASEGT. The CDR3 loop spans 16 amino acids. With V trimmed by 5 bases and J by 2 bases, 10 bases remained unmatched. The CDR3 DNA sequence: TGTGCCAGCAGTCGTGGGGAAGACAGGGACACAGATACGCAGTATTTT. The encoded protein is CASSRGEDRDTDTQYF.